These 4 T cell receptor beta chains were all obtained from the same sample, sequenced in a study of technical replicates of blood from a few donors. Assay used: immunoSEQ multiplex PCR; TCRdb lists only in-frame clones, some missing. The table shows under 100,000 clones, with approximately 96% occurring only once. The sequenced material came from T cells isolated from PBMCs. The receptors were gathered from a human donor in good health.

The chain uses TRBV28 and TRBJ2-7; D might be TRBD2 (5 bases). In germline, CDR1 is MDHEN, CDR2 SYDVKM. V lost 0 bases, J lost 4 bases, and 13 bases lay in between. The CDR3 spans 15 residues. CDR3 DNA: TGTGCCAGCAGTTTATGGGACGGGGTTTATTACGAGCAGTACTTC. It yields the protein CASSLWDGVYYEQYF.

As to this clone: At one boundary the junction diverges from the germline segment, which might be a read error. The V call is TRBV7-7, the J call TRBJ2-1, with D tentatively TRBD2 (5 bases). Germline CDR1 and CDR2: SSHAT and FNYEAQ (reference sequence). This CDR3 contains 13 residues. The CDR3 loop is CASSLAQFNEQFF. As DNA, the CDR3 is TGTGCTAGCAGCTTAGCGCAGTTCAATGAGCAGTTCTTC.

The chain couples TRBV5-1 to TRBJ2-4; 12 bases agree with TRBD2. CDR1 and CDR2 from the germline V gene are SGHRS and YFSETQ. The junction had 7 bases not matched to a gene; V was cut back by 2 bases and J by 7 bases. This CDR3 is 16 amino acids long. CDR3 protein: CASSLLAGGGRNIQYF. The CDR3 DNA reads as TGCGCCAGCAGCTTACTAGCGGGAGGCGGGAGGAACATTCAGTACTTC.

V and J are TRBV29-1 and TRBJ2-2, with D possibly being TRBD1 (6 bases). The ends were cut back, 2 bases at V and 3 bases at J, with 13 bases in the middle. This CDR3 has 15 amino acids. Germline V gene lookup returns CDR1 SQVTM and CDR2 ANQGSEA. The CDR3 DNA follows: TGCAGCGTTGAAAGTACACAGGGTGACACCGGGGAGCTGTTTTTT. This gives the protein CSVESTQGDTGELFF.